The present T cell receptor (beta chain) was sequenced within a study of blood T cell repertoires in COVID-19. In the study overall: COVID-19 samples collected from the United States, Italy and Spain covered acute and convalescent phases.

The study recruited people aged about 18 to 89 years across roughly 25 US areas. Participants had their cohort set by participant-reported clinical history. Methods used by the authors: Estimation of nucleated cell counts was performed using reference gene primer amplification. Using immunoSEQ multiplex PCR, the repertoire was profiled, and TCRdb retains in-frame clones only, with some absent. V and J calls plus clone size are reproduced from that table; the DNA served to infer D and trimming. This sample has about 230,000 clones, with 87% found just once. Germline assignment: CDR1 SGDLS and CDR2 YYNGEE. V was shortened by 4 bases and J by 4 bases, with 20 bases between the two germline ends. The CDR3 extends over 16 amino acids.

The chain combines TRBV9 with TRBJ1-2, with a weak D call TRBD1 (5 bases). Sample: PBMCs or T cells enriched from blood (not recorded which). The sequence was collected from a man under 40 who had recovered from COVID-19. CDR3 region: CASSLGGSREIYGYTF. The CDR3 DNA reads TGTGCCAGCAGCCTGGGAGGTAGCAGGGAGATCTATGGCTACACCTTC.